These T cell receptor beta chains were read from a single sample in a study of Tregs in tolerant kidney transplant recipients. Generated by immunoSEQ multiplex PCR, the TCRdb table keeps only in-frame clones and is missing some. The table lists about 88,000 clones, approximately 90% of them singletons. Sequenced sample: CD8+ T cells from blood. All receptors derive from a human donor in good health. CDR3s include the opening cysteine and the closing phenylalanine or tryptophan. The order of the fields is clone size, D gene, J gene, V gene, CDR3 protein, CDR3 DNA. D genes are given only for firm matches. Expanded clones get a size class; other rows say once, few or many, or leave the size out.

size: -; D: TRBD1; J: TRBJ2-7; V: TRBV28; CDR3: CASSQGQGYEQYF; DNA: TGTGCCAGCAGCCAGGGACAGGGGTACGAGCAGTACTTC
size: medium-sized; D: TRBD2; J: TRBJ2-1; V: TRBV7-9; CDR3: CASSLALGLAHEQFF; DNA: TGTGCCAGCAGCTTAGCCCTCGGACTAGCACATGAGCAGTTCTTC
size: -; D: TRBD1; J: TRBJ1-2; V: TRBV25-1; CDR3: CASTMGQNYGYTF; DNA: TGTGCCAGCACAATGGGACAGAACTATGGCTACACCTTC
size: -; D: TRBD1; J: TRBJ2-2; V: TRBV5-4; CDR3: CASSPDRGITGELFF; DNA: TGTGCCAGCAGCCCGGACAGGGGCATAACCGGGGAGCTGTTTTTT
size: once; D: -; J: TRBJ1-2; V: TRBV9; CDR3: CASSALDRLSYGYTF; DNA: TGTGCCAGCAGTGCTCTGGACAGACTTTCCTATGGCTACACCTTC
size: -; D: TRBD1; J: TRBJ1-5; V: TRBV19; CDR3: CASSIGTGTGNQPQHF; DNA: TGTGCCAGTAGTATCGGGACAGGGACAGGCAATCAGCCCCAGCATTTT
size: once; D: -; J: TRBJ2-3; V: TRBV7-9; CDR3: CAGGPEDTDTQYF; DNA: TGTGCCGGGGGTCCGGAGGACACAGATACGCAGTATTTT
size: -; D: -; J: TRBJ1-1; V: TRBV6-6; CDR3: CASSYSGPNEAFF; DNA: TGTGCCAGCAGTTACTCGGGTCCTAATGAAGCTTTCTTT
size: -; D: -; J: TRBJ2-2; V: TRBV6-6; CDR3: CASSYSTGELFF; DNA: TGTGCCAGCAGTTACTCCACCGGGGAGCTGTTTTTT
size: -; D: TRBD1; J: TRBJ1-3; V: TRBV7-9; CDR3: CASSLPRGSGNTIYF; DNA: TGTGCCAGCAGCTTACCCAGGGGGAGCGGAAACACCATATATTTT
size: -; D: -; J: TRBJ1-4; V: TRBV7-6; CDR3: CASSILPDGEKLFF; DNA: TGTGCCAGCAGTATATTGCCCGATGGGGAAAAACTGTTTTTT
size: -; D: -; J: TRBJ1-2; V: TRBV19; CDR3: CASSIVAGRLNYGYTF; DNA: TGTGCCAGTAGTATCGTCGCAGGACGGCTGAACTATGGCTACACCTTC
size: -; D: -; J: TRBJ1-3; V: TRBV10-2; CDR3: CASRTGTRGNTIYF; DNA: TGCGCCAGCAGAACCGGGACACGAGGAAACACCATATATTTT
size: -; D: -; J: TRBJ1-2; V: TRBV7-8; CDR3: CASSPVQGGYGYTF; DNA: TGTGCCAGCAGCCCCGTGCAGGGTGGCTATGGCTACACCTTC
size: -; D: -; J: TRBJ2-1; V: TRBV5-1; CDR3: CASSLVVYDRFHEQFF; DNA: TGCGCCAGCAGCTTGGTAGTTTATGACCGGTTCCATGAGCAGTTCTTC
size: -; D: -; J: TRBJ2-7; V: TRBV10-2; CDR3: CASTGPRGYEQYF; DNA: TGCGCCAGCACCGGGCCCAGGGGTTACGAGCAGTACTTC
size: -; D: -; J: TRBJ1-3; V: TRBV19; CDR3: CASKNPLSGNTIYF; DNA: TGTGCCAGTAAGAACCCCCTCTCTGGAAACACCATATATTTT
size: -; D: -; J: TRBJ2-1; V: TRBV21-1; CDR3: CASSRDRDSYNEQFF; DNA: TGTGCCAGCAGCCGCGACAGGGATTCCTACAATGAGCAGTTCTTC
size: -; D: TRBD2; J: TRBJ2-1; V: TRBV6-5; CDR3: CAASPLGGALNEQFF; DNA: TGTGCCGCGAGTCCCCTCGGGGGGGCCTTAAATGAGCAGTTCTTC
size: -; D: -; J: TRBJ1-2; V: TRBV6-5; CDR3: CASSSHISDRKGYTF; DNA: TGTGCCAGCAGTTCCCATATTTCCGACAGGAAAGGCTACACCTTC
size: -; D: -; J: TRBJ1-1; V: TRBV7-8; CDR3: CASSWVLQGHRDTEAFF; DNA: TGTGCCAGCAGCTGGGTCCTCCAGGGGCATCGGGACACTGAAGCTTTCTTT
size: -; D: -; J: TRBJ2-3; V: TRBV27; CDR3: CASSLSMGGRDTQYF; DNA: TGTGCCAGCAGTTTATCGATGGGGGGGCGGGATACGCAGTATTTT
size: -; D: -; J: TRBJ2-7; V: TRBV2; CDR3: CASSESLRGPSSYEQYF; DNA: TGTGCCAGCAGTGAAAGTCTTCGGGGCCCCAGCTCCTACGAGCAGTACTTC
size: -; D: TRBD1; J: TRBJ1-1; V: TRBV27; CDR3: CASSFTGGRAEAFF; DNA: TGTGCCAGCAGTTTTACAGGGGGCCGGGCTGAAGCTTTCTTT